One sample yielded the 21 T cell receptor beta chains listed below, sequenced in a study of blood T cell repertoires in COVID-19 (dated by TCRdb to the early 2020s). Preparation of the library involved the immunoSEQ multiplex PCR assay. Held by TCRdb, this immuneACCESS table contains in-frame sequences only and omits some clones. Under half of the omission traces to an unresolved V gene where checked; the cause of the rest is unknown. In this sample the table shows roughly 500,000 clones, 89% of which occur a single time. The ten biggest clones cover over 0.7% of the sample. Sample: peripheral blood. The receptor set was obtained from a man aged 18 to 35 with COVID-19, enrolled during active disease.

Written as DNA, the CDR3 is TGTGCCAGCAGCCAAGACGCTAGCAGCCCCCTGATCCAAGGGGGCGAGCAGTACTTC. Its translation: CASSQDASSPLIQGGEQYF. The chain couples TRBV3-1 (or the pseudogene TRBV3-2) to TRBJ2-7, with a tentative D call TRBD1 (6 bases). The CDR3 is 19 residues long. Deletions cut 0 bases from V and 6 bases from J, with 27 bases between. Germline CDR1 is LGHDT and CDR2 is YNNKEL (reference sequence).

The gene calls are TRBV5-4 and TRBJ2-5, with TRBD2 identical over 8 bases. CDR3 length: 17 amino acids. Per the germline V gene, CDR1 is SGHNT and CDR2 is YYREEE (reference sequence). J lost 5 bases, V lost 2 bases, and 14 bases had no gene match. CDR3 nucleotides: TGTGCCAGCAGCTTAGACTTTAGCGGGGTCCCGGGGGAGACCCAGTACTTC. Encoded protein: CASSLDFSGVPGETQYF.

V is TRBV7-2 and J is TRBJ1-5; 10 nucleotides line up with TRBD1. From germline, CDR1 is SGHTA and CDR2 FQGNSA. The trim removed 5 bases at V and 6 bases at J, leaving 4 bases unmatched. The CDR3 covers 14 residues. CDR3 sequence: CASSTRQGAQPQHF. CDR3 sequence (DNA): TGTGCCAGCAGCACGCGACAGGGGGCTCAGCCCCAGCATTTT.

Here the CDR3 reads CASSHSGGRVMNTEAFF. As DNA, the CDR3 is TGTGCCAGCAGCCATAGTGGCGGGAGGGTGATGAACACTGAAGCTTTCTTT. The rearrangement uses TRBV9 and TRBJ1-1, with D unresolved. Germline V gene data show CDR1 as SGDLS and CDR2 as YYNGEE. V was cut by 4 bases and J by 0 bases, with 19 bases left in between. The CDR3 runs to 17 residues. Full variable domain (missing parts from reference TRBV9 and TRBJ1-1): DSGVTQTPKHLITATGQRVTLRCSPRSGDLSVYWYQQSLDQGLQFLIQYYNGEERAKGNILERFSAQQFPDLHSELNLSSLELGDSALYFCASSHSGGRVMNTEAFFGQGTRLTVV.

This clone came up a few times. The rearrangement links TRBV2 to TRBJ1-1, with D hard to call. Trimming stripped 4 bases from V and 0 bases from J, with 6 bases between. There are 13 residues in the CDR3. Germline V gene data show CDR1 as SNHLY and CDR2 as FYNNEI. CDR3 nucleotides: TGTGCCAGCAGTGGTTTTATGAACACTGAAGCTTTCTTT. As protein: CASSGFMNTEAFF.

Points on this clone: A read error may account for a junction end that differs from germline. The rearrangement links TRBV7-7 to TRBJ2-2; D possibly corresponds to TRBD2 (5 bases). This CDR3 is 15 amino acids long. The germline V gene encodes CDR1 SSHAT and CDR2 FNYEAQ (reference sequence). The chain's CDR3 is CASSLAGVSAGELFF. The CDR3 nucleotides are TGTGCTAGCAGCTTAGCCGGGGTGTCGGCCGGGGAGCTGTTTTTT.

This clone was found once. V is TRBV18 and J is TRBJ1-2; D is uncertain. V was trimmed by 3 bases and J by 4 bases, leaving 12 bases between them. Germline V gene data show CDR1 as KGHSH and CDR2 as LQKENI. The CDR3 covers 14 residues. Written as DNA, the CDR3 is TGTGCCAGCTCACCCGGGGAGGGTAGCTATGGCTACACCTTC. It translates to CASSPGEGSYGYTF. The full variable domain, with the rest looked up from reference TRBV18 and TRBJ1-2, is NAGVMQNPRHLVRRRGQEARLRCSPMKGHSHVYWYRQLPEEGLKFMVYLQKENIIDESGMPKERFSAEFPKEGPSILRIQQVVRGDSAAYFCASSPGEGSYGYTFGSGTRLTVV.

Only one count was recorded for this clone. The rearrangement uses TRBV12-3 or TRBV12-4 and TRBJ2-3; D gene unclear. The CDR3 runs to 13 residues. V was trimmed by 1 base and J by 5 bases, leaving 7 bases between them. In DNA, the CDR3 is TGTGCCAGCAGTTTAGTGAGACTAGATACGCAGTATTTT. Its protein product is CASSLVRLDTQYF.

Worth noting for this clone: The same CDR3 also results from other DNA sequences found in this sample. The chain has TRBV6-5 and TRBJ2-7; TRBD1 matches 9 bases. The J segment lost 2 bases and the V segment lost 8 bases, leaving 7 bases of the junction unmatched. The CDR3 contains 14 residues. The germline gives CDR1 MNHEY, CDR2 SVGAGI. The CDR3 region is CASRPGQGTYEQYF. The DNA for the CDR3 is TGTGCCAGCCGACCGGGACAGGGAACCTACGAGCAGTACTTC.

Worth noting for this clone: The sample contains more than one DNA sequence encoding this CDR3. The rearrangement links TRBV18 to TRBJ2-1; D unclear. The CDR3 contains 15 residues. The V end lost 2 bases, the J end lost 1 base, and 9 bases lay between the germline ends. Germline CDR1 KGHSH, CDR2 LQKENI. CDR3 residues: CASSPASGSYNEQFF. The DNA for the CDR3 is TGTGCCAGCTCACCAGCTAGTGGGTCCTACAATGAGCAGTTCTTC.

The V call is TRBV7-3, the J call TRBJ1-1; D ambiguous. The CDR3 is made up of 13 amino acids. The germline CDR1 and CDR2 sequences are SGHTA and FQGTGA. V dropped 2 bases and J dropped 2 bases, with 6 bases sitting between them. CDR3 region: CASSLYVNTEAFF. The CDR3 DNA reads TGTGCCAGCAGCTTATATGTAAACACTGAAGCTTTCTTT.

The chain links TRBV24-1 to TRBJ2-3; 7 nucleotides agree with TRBD1. CDR3 size: 15 residues. The germline V gene encodes CDR1 KGHDR and CDR2 SFDVKD. Losses at the gene ends were 3 bases for V and 4 bases for J; bases not matched to a gene: 6. DNA of the CDR3: TGTGCCACCAGTGATGATCGACAGGGTCCAGATACGCAGTATTTT. Translating gives CATSDDRQGPDTQYF.

This chain connects TRBV6-5 to TRBJ2-6; D gene uncertain. Trimming removed 8 bases from V and 0 bases from J, with 5 bases in between. Per the germline V gene, CDR1 is MNHEY and CDR2 is SVGAGI. The length of the CDR3 is 13 residues. The CDR3 protein is CASLRSGANVLTF. The CDR3, as DNA: TGTGCCAGCCTCCGCTCTGGGGCCAACGTCCTGACTTTC.

This rearrangement joins TRBV10-3 to TRBJ2-5; 8 nucleotides agree with TRBD2. The V and J ends lost 8 bases and 7 bases, in that order; junction bases with no gene match: 3. The CDR3 spans 11 residues. CDR1 is ENHRY, CDR2 SYGVKD, per germline. The CDR3 loop is CAIGAGGTQYF. CDR3 nucleotide sequence: TGTGCCATCGGGGCGGGGGGGACCCAGTACTTC.

The chain recombines TRBV30 with TRBJ1-5; D is unresolved. The V end lost 8 bases, the J end lost 3 bases, and 11 bases lay between the germline ends. Germline V gene data show CDR1 as GTSNPN and CDR2 as SVGIG (reference sequence). The CDR3 is made up of 12 amino acids. In nucleotides, the CDR3 is TGTGCCCCCCCACAGACCAATCAGCCCCAGCATTTT. This translates into CAPPQTNQPQHF. The whole variable domain, remainder taken from reference TRBV30 and TRBJ1-5, is SQTIHQWPATLVQPVGSPLSLECTVEGTSNPNLYWYRQAAGRGLQLLFYSVGIGQISSEVPQNLSASRPQDRQFILSSKKLLLSDSGFYLCAPPQTNQPQHFGDGTRLSIL.

The chain joins TRBV18 to TRBJ2-7, with D possibly matching TRBD1 (5 bases). Trimming took off 3 bases at V and 6 bases at J, with 9 bases between the two ends. From germline, CDR1 is KGHSH and CDR2 LQKENI. The CDR3 length is 12 residues. The CDR3 DNA sequence: TGTGCCAGCTCACCTCAGGGCTCCGAGCAGTACTTC. This codes for CASSPQGSEQYF.

This clone was counted once. The rearrangement uses TRBV5-1 and TRBJ2-3; 11 bases are shared with TRBD2. This CDR3 has 16 residues. Germline CDR1 is SGHRS and CDR2 is YFSETQ. V lost 2 bases, J lost 0 bases, and 2 bases stayed unmatched. The CDR3 nucleotides are TGCGCCAGCAGCTTACGGACTAGCGGGAGCACAGATACGCAGTATTTT. Translating it yields CASSLRTSGSTDTQYF. Looking up the rest from reference TRBV5-1 and TRBJ2-3 gives the full variable domain: KAGVTQTPRYLIKTRGQQVTLSCSPISGHRSVSWYQQTPGQGLQFLFEYFSETQRNKGNFPGRFSGRQFSNSRSEMNVSTLELGDSALYLCASSLRTSGSTDTQYFGPGTRLTVL.

The chain combines TRBV6-1 with TRBJ2-7; weak D call: TRBD2 (6 bases). The V gene lost 3 bases and the J gene lost 0 bases, with 12 bases spanning the gap. The CDR3 totals 15 residues. Germline CDR1 MNHNS, CDR2 SASEGT. Here the CDR3 DNA reads TGTGCCAGCAGTGACCTGCTAGCGCTCTCCTACGAGCAGTACTTC. This sequence encodes CASSDLLALSYEQYF.

This chain uses TRBV4-2 with TRBJ2-2; 7 bases align to TRBD1. This CDR3 contains 15 residues. Unmatched junction bases numbered 5, after V lost 3 bases and J lost 4 bases. Germline loops: CDR1 LGHNA, CDR2 YNFKEQ. The CDR3 DNA is TGTGCCAGCAGCCATGCCGGGACAGTCACCGGGGAGCTGTTTTTT. Translating it yields CASSHAGTVTGELFF.

The chain couples TRBV25-1 to TRBJ2-5, with D hard to call. This CDR3 spans 10 amino acids. The germline V gene encodes CDR1 MGHDK and CDR2 SYGVNS. The germline V and J ends were trimmed by 8 bases and 5 bases, with 6 bases remaining between them. The CDR3 region is CASLGETQYF. The CDR3 DNA is TGTGCCAGCCTCGGGGAGACCCAGTACTTC.

This chain uses TRBV19 with TRBJ2-1; 11 nucleotides line up with TRBD1. Germline V CDR1 and CDR2: LNHDA, SQIVND (reference sequence). Trimming removed 3 bases from V and 6 bases from J; junction bases left unmatched: 4. The CDR3 is 15 residues long. The CDR3 nucleotides read TGTGCCAGTAGTATTGGACAGGGGGCGGGCAATGAGCAGTTCTTC. Its translation is CASSIGQGAGNEQFF.